What follows are 26 T cell receptor beta chains derived from one specimen sequenced in a study of blood T cell repertoires in COVID-19. Generated by immunoSEQ multiplex PCR, the TCRdb table keeps only in-frame clones and is missing some. The sample consists of tens of thousands of clones, approximately 89% of them appearing once. The material sequenced was peripheral blood. These receptor sequences come from a man aged 45-65 years with active or convalescent COVID-19.

V is TRBV18 and J is TRBJ1-2, with TRBD1 matching 9 bases. Germline CDR1 KGHSH, CDR2 LQKENI. The CDR3 sequence is 14 residues long. V trimming: 5 bases; J trimming: 4 bases; junction bases outside the gene matches: 5. The CDR3 sequence: CASSKDRGFYGYTF. CDR3 coding DNA: TGTGCCAGCTCAAAGGACAGGGGCTTCTATGGCTACACCTTC.

A few counts support this clone. The chain combines TRBV6-4 with TRBJ2-2; TRBD2 might be the D (5 bases). V was pared by 6 bases and J by 1 base, with 9 bases between. Germline V gives CDR1 MRHNA, CDR2 SNTAGT. This CDR3 contains 14 residues. The CDR3 sequence is CASSSAGNTGELFF. CDR3 DNA sequence: TGTGCCAGCAGCTCGGCGGGGAACACCGGGGAGCTGTTTTTT.

This clone occurred once. This chain uses TRBV30 with TRBJ1-3; D not certain. Germline lookup yields CDR1 GTSNPN and CDR2 SVGIG (reference sequence). Trimming left V 4 bases short and J 8 bases short, with 12 bases between. The CDR3 consists of 12 residues. CDR3 in DNA: TGTGCCTGGATAACCGAGGGCTACACCATATATTTT. This sequence encodes CAWITEGYTIYF.

The V gene is TRBV3-1 (or the pseudogene TRBV3-2), the J gene TRBJ2-4, with D possibly TRBD1 on 6 matching bases. CDR1 LGHDT and CDR2 YNNKEL come from the germline V gene (reference sequence). CDR3 length: 13 amino acids. Trimming pared 1 base from V and 9 bases from J, leaving 10 bases between. CDR3 residues: CASSQAGVAIQYF. As DNA, the CDR3 is TGTGCCAGCAGCCAAGCAGGGGTGGCCATTCAGTACTTC.

The genes are TRBV28 and TRBJ1-3; D gene ambiguous. Germline V CDR1 and CDR2: MDHEN, SYDVKM. The V end lost 7 bases, the J end lost 4 bases, and 20 bases lay between the germline ends. The CDR3 is 16 amino acids. This CDR3 is CASISTGTVKGNTIYF. CDR3 DNA: TGTGCCAGCATCTCGACCGGAACAGTCAAAGGAAACACCATATATTTT.

V is TRBV5-8 and J is TRBJ2-2, with 8 bases aligning to TRBD1. V lost 5 bases, J lost 6 bases, and 6 bases stayed unmatched. The CDR3 is made up of 14 amino acids. The germline gives CDR1 SGHTS, CDR2 YDEGEE. CDR3 DNA sequence: TGTGCCAGCAGAACCGGACAGGGCCCCGGGGAGCTGTTTTTT. It is translated as CASRTGQGPGELFF.

The CDR3 is CASSKAGGVNTGELFF. The CDR3 region has the DNA TGTGCCAGCAGCAAAGCCGGGGGGGTTAACACCGGGGAGCTGTTTTTT. The chain joins TRBV7-2 to TRBJ2-2; the match to TRBD2 covers 8 bases. The CDR3 is made up of 16 amino acids. The junction had 7 bases not matched to a gene; V was cut back by 5 bases and J by 2 bases. The germline CDR1 and CDR2 sequences are SGHTA and FQGNSA.

This chain joins TRBV19 and TRBJ2-1; 8 bases are shared with TRBD1. Trimming took 10 bases from V and 3 from J; bases not matched to a gene: 8. CDR1 LNHDA and CDR2 SQIVND come from the germline V gene (reference sequence). This CDR3 comprises 14 residues. CDR3 protein: CATRQGASYNEQFF. CDR3 DNA sequence: TGTGCCACTCGCCAGGGGGCTAGCTACAATGAGCAGTTCTTC.

The CDR3 sequence: CASSLTSGGQETQYF. CDR3 sequence (DNA): TGTGCCAGCAGCTTGACTAGCGGGGGGCAAGAGACCCAGTACTTC. V gene TRBV5-6 combines with J gene TRBJ2-5, with TRBD2 matching over 12 bases. J lost 2 bases, V lost 1 base, and 0 bases had no gene match. Germline loops: CDR1 SGHDT, CDR2 YYEEEE. CDR3 length: 15 residues.

J is TRBJ2-7 and V is TRBV30; D possibly corresponds to TRBD2 (7 bases). Germline CDR1 reads GTSNPN; CDR2 reads SVGIG (reference sequence). This CDR3 region has 12 residues. Trimming took off 4 bases at V and 5 bases at J, with 12 bases between the two ends. The CDR3: CAWTRGADEQYF. In DNA, the CDR3 is TGTGCCTGGACCCGGGGGGCTGACGAGCAGTACTTC.

The V call is TRBV30, the J call TRBJ2-5; 15 bases map to TRBD2. The V segment lost 4 bases and the J segment 2 bases; nucleotides outside the gene matches: 11. Germline V gene lookup returns CDR1 GTSNPN and CDR2 SVGIG (reference sequence). This CDR3 region has 18 residues. Written as DNA, the CDR3 is TGTGCCTGGACCCTGGGGACTAGCGGGGGGCTTGGGCAAGAGACCCAGTACTTC. It encodes CAWTLGTSGGLGQETQYF. The variable domain in full, with the rest retrieved from reference TRBV30 and TRBJ2-5, is SQTIHQWPATLVQPVGSPLSLECTVEGTSNPNLYWYRQAAGRGLQLLFYSVGIGQISSEVPQNLSASRPQDRQFILSSKKLLLSDSGFYLCAWTLGTSGGLGQETQYFGPGTRLLVL.

The V call is TRBV29-1, the J call TRBJ1-4; D unclear. Per the germline V gene, CDR1 is SQVTM and CDR2 is ANQGSEA. This CDR3 comprises 12 residues. V was shortened by 4 bases and J by 5 bases, with 8 bases between the two germline ends. The CDR3 region is CSVAGGNEKLFF. The CDR3 DNA reads TGCAGCGTTGCAGGAGGGAATGAAAAACTGTTTTTT.

The CDR3 sequence: CASSFRVGLGNTEAFF. CDR3 nucleotide sequence: TGTGCCAGCAGCTTTCGGGTCGGGTTAGGGAACACTGAAGCTTTCTTT. The genes are TRBV5-8 and TRBJ1-1; D uncertain. This CDR3 comprises 16 residues. The germline V gene encodes CDR1 SGHTS and CDR2 YDEGEE. Trimming cost V 2 bases and J 1 base, with 15 bases left between them.

V gene TRBV28 combines with J gene TRBJ2-1; TRBD1 agrees at 7 bases. After removal of 5 bases from V and 0 bases from J, the junction contained 7 bases not matched to a gene. Germline CDR1 and CDR2: MDHEN and SYDVKM. This CDR3 spans 16 amino acids. The DNA for the CDR3 is TGTGCCAGCAGTCCGTCGACAGGGAGCTCCTACAATGAGCAGTTCTTC. It encodes CASSPSTGSSYNEQFF.

The gene calls are TRBV18 and TRBJ2-2, with 10 bases fitting TRBD2. CDR3 size: 15 residues. CDR1 KGHSH and CDR2 LQKENI come from the germline V gene. V shed 2 bases and J 7 bases; nucleotides not matched to a gene: 4. The CDR3 coding sequence is TGTGCCAGCTCACCAACTAGCGGGAAGATCGGGGAGCTGTTTTTT. As protein: CASSPTSGKIGELFF.

The V gene is TRBV9, the J gene TRBJ2-7, with D maybe TRBD1 (6 bases). V was trimmed by 0 bases and J by 5 bases, leaving 9 bases between them. There are 13 residues in the CDR3. Per germline, CDR1 SGDLS and CDR2 YYNGEE. The CDR3 spells CASSVGPGDEQYV. The CDR3 region has the DNA TGTGCCAGCAGCGTAGGTCCAGGGGACGAGCAGTACGTC.

The J gene is TRBJ1-1, the V gene TRBV7-9; 7 nucleotides line up with TRBD1. Germline V gene sequence: CDR1 SEHNR, CDR2 FQNEAQ (reference sequence). V was pared by 3 bases and J by 0 bases, with 1 base of the junction left unmatched. This CDR3 spans 14 amino acids. The CDR3 sequence is CASSFQGVNTEAFF. As DNA, the CDR3 is TGTGCCAGCAGCTTTCAGGGGGTGAACACTGAAGCTTTCTTT. The entire variable domain, with the rest obtained from reference TRBV7-9 and TRBJ1-1, is as follows: DTGVSQNPRHKITKRGQNVTFRCDPISEHNRLYWYRQTLGQGPEFLTYFQNEAQLEKSRLLSDRFSAERPKGSFSTLEIQRTEQGDSAMYLCASSFQGVNTEAFFGQGTRLTVV.

The rearrangement links TRBV6-2 or TRBV6-3 to TRBJ2-7, with 8 bases lining up with TRBD2. The CDR3 spans 16 residues. Germline V CDR1 and CDR2: MNHEY, SVGEGT. V lost 0 bases and J lost 2; bases outside the gene matches: 6. In DNA form, the CDR3 reads TGTGCCAGCAGTTACTCGGGTTCGGGGGGGACCTACGAGCAGTACTTC. The encoded protein is CASSYSGSGGTYEQYF.

The chain combines TRBV12-3 or TRBV12-4 with TRBJ2-2, with unresolved D. V lost 1 base, J lost 4 bases, and 4 bases lay in between. The CDR3 is made up of 13 amino acids. Written as DNA, the CDR3 is TGTGCCAGCAGTTTAGGAGGCACCGGGGAGCTGTTTTTT. It yields the protein CASSLGGTGELFF.

With respect to this clone: One end of the junction varies from germline; a read error may be responsible. The rearrangement links TRBV5-5 to TRBJ2-3; D is unclear. Germline V gene data show CDR1 as SGHKS and CDR2 as YYEKEE (reference sequence). The CDR3 spans 13 residues. The chain's CDR3 is CASSILYTNTQYF. Written as DNA, the CDR3 is TGTGCCAGCAGCATCTTGTACACAAATACGCAGTATTTT.

This sequence joins TRBV3-1 (or the pseudogene TRBV3-2) and TRBJ2-1, with 10 bases lining up with TRBD1. The V segment lost 8 bases and the J segment 4 bases; nucleotides outside the gene matches: 5. The germline V gene encodes CDR1 LGHDT and CDR2 YNNKEL (reference sequence). The CDR3 loop spans 14 amino acids. CDR3 sequence reads: CASEGQGIYNEQFF. As DNA, the CDR3 is TGTGCCAGCGAGGGACAGGGGATATACAATGAGCAGTTCTTC.

CDR3 protein: CASSYLAGGGQETQYF. The CDR3 coding sequence is TGTGCCAGCAGTTACTTAGCGGGGGGTGGCCAAGAGACCCAGTACTTC. This chain connects TRBV6-6 to TRBJ2-5, with 10 bases identical to TRBD2. Per the germline V gene, CDR1 is MNHNY and CDR2 is SVGAGI (reference sequence). CDR3 length equals 16 residues. V lost 1 base to trimming and J lost 1 base; unmatched junction nucleotides: 3.

This clone has only one observation. This chain joins TRBV7-2 and TRBJ2-5; 9 nucleotides line up with TRBD2. J was trimmed by 4 bases and V by 5 bases; bases with no gene match: 8. Germline V gene data show CDR1 as SGHTA and CDR2 as FQGNSA. The CDR3 is 15 amino acids. CDR3 DNA: TGTGCCAGCAGCCCCATTCGCGGGGGGGGAGAGACCCAGTACTTC. Residues: CASSPIRGGGETQYF.

This chain links TRBV9 with TRBJ1-5; 9 positions match TRBD1. V shed 0 bases and J 2 bases; nucleotides not matched to a gene: 0. This CDR3 region has 15 residues. Germline CDR1 is SGDLS and CDR2 is YYNGEE. CDR3 sequence reads: CASSVGTGGNQPQHF. CDR3 sequence (DNA): TGTGCCAGCAGCGTAGGGACAGGGGGCAATCAGCCCCAGCATTTT.

The chain has TRBV18 and TRBJ1-1; the D gene is possibly TRBD1 (5 bases). The CDR3 length is 14 residues. The ends were cut back, 1 base at V and 5 bases at J, with 11 bases in the middle. The germline gives CDR1 KGHSH, CDR2 LQKENI. The CDR3: CASSPLREGTEAFF. In DNA form, the CDR3 reads TGTGCCAGCTCACCACTTCGGGAGGGGACTGAAGCTTTCTTT.

This chain joins TRBV11-2 and TRBJ2-7, with D possibly TRBD2 on 5 matching bases. The ends were cut back, 1 base at V and 3 bases at J, with 16 bases in the middle. This CDR3 region has 16 residues. CDR1 is SGHAT, CDR2 FQNNGV, per germline. CDR3 DNA sequence: TGTGCCAGCAGCTTAGCGTCCGGGATTGGTGGCTACGAGCAGTACGTC. Amino acids: CASSLASGIGGYEQYV.